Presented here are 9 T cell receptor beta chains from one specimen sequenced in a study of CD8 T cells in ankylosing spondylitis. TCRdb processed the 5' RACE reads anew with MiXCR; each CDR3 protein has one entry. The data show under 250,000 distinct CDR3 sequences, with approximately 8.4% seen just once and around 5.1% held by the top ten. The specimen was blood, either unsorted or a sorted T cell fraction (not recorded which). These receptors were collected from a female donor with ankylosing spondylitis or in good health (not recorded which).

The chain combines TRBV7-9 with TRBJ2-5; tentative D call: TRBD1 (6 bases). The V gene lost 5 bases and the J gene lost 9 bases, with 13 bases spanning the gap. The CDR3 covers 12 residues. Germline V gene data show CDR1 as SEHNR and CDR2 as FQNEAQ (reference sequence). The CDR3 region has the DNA TGTGCCAGCAGCAGGGGGTTCGAGGCCCAGTACTTC. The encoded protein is CASSRGFEAQYF.

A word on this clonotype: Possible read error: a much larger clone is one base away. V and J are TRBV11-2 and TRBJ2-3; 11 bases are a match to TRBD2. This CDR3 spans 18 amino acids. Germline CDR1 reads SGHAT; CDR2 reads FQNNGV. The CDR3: CAGSRFKLAGGSADTQYF. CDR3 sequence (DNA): TGTGCCGGCAGCCGATTCAAATTAGCGGGAGGGTCGGCAGATACGCAGTATTTT.

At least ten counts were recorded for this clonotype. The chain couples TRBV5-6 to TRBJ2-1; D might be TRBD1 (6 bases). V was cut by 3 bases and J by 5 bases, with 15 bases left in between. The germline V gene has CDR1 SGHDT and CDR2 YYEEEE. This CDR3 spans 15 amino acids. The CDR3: CASSSTGQVNNEQFF. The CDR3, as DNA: TGTGCCAGCAGCTCAACGGGACAAGTCAACAATGAGCAGTTCTTC.

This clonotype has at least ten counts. This CDR3 is CATTLPGQPYEQYF. CDR3 nucleotide sequence: TGTGCCACCACCCTCCCAGGCCAGCCCTACGAGCAGTACTTC. The chain is built from TRBV28 and TRBJ2-7; D call uncertain. Germline loops: CDR1 MDHEN, CDR2 SYDVKM. Trimming pared 10 bases from V and 2 bases from J, leaving 18 bases between. This CDR3 is 14 amino acids long.

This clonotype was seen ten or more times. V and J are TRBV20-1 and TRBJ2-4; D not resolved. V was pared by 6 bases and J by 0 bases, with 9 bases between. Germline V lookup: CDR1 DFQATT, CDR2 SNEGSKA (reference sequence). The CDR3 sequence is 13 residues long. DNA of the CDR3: TGCAGTGCGGCCGTCCCAGCCAAAAACATTCAGTACTTC. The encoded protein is CSAAVPAKNIQYF.

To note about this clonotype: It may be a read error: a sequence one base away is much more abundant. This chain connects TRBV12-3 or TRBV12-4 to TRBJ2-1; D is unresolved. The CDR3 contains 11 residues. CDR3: CASSFDNGQFF. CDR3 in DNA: TGTGCCAGCAGTTTCGACAATGGGCAGTTCTTC.

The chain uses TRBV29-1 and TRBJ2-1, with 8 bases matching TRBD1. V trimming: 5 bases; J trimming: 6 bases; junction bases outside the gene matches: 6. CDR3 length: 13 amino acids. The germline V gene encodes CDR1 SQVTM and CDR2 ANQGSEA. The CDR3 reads CSVLLDRVNEQFF. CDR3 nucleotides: TGCAGCGTTCTTTTGGACAGGGTCAATGAGCAGTTCTTC.

CDR3 sequence (DNA): TGTGCCAGCAGCTTAGATGTCTCTGGGGCCAACGTCCTGACTTTC. This gives the protein CASSLDVSGANVLTF. The rearrangement uses TRBV7-9 and TRBJ2-6; the D is unclear. Trimming left V 1 base short and J 0 bases short, with 4 bases between. Germline V gives CDR1 SEHNR, CDR2 FQNEAQ (reference sequence). This CDR3 is built from 15 residues.

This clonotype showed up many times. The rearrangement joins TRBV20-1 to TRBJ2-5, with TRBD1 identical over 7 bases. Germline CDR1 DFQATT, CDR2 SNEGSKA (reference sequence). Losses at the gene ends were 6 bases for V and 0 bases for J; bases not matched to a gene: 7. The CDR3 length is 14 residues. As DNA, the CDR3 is TGCAGTGCCCAGTCTGGGACAGACCAAGAGACCCAGTACTTC. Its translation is CSAQSGTDQETQYF.